What follows describes a single T cell receptor beta chain. The antigen is undetermined. The CDR3 has 13 amino acids. CDR1 and CDR2 from the germline V gene are MNHNS and SASEGT. Trimming shortened V by 6 bases and J by 1 base, and 8 bases separated the two germline ends. Once extracted for a subset, genomic DNA was divided evenly among several immunoSEQ plates. Produced via immunoSEQ multiplex PCR; TCRdb's table is partial and in-frame only. The sample lists roughly 520,000 clones, 95% to 97% occurring once. The sample is drawn from a study of shared clonotypes between healthy human individuals. Across the study: Per-donor plates numbered three CD4 naive, three CD4 memory, two CD8 naive and one CD8 memory. Regarding the study as a whole: Generation probabilities were higher for clonotypes shared across all four sorted-subset donors than for unshared ones.

Sequencing was carried out using naive CD4+ T cells sorted from blood. Subset described: CD45RA+ positively selected. The source of this sequence is a woman in her twenties or thirties in good health. The V call is TRBV6-1, the J call TRBJ2-3, with D maybe TRBD2 (5 bases). The CDR3 coding sequence is TGTGCCAGCAGCCTGAGGGGCACAGATACGCAGTATTTT. This encodes CASSLRGTDTQYF.